A single sample is the source of the 19 T cell receptor beta chains below, sequenced in a study of T cell responses to AZD1222 COVID-19 vaccine. The method was immunoSEQ multiplex PCR; TCRdb's version includes in-frame clones alone and lacks a portion of them. The top ten clones hold about 5.9% of a sample with about 140,000 clones, roughly 87% of them seen once. This specimen was peripheral blood, taken 28 days after the second AZD1222 dose. The receptors here all came from an adult who received the AZD1222 COVID-19 vaccine.

The chain combines TRBV19 with TRBJ2-3; 8 bases match TRBD2. The junction had 5 bases not matched to a gene; V was cut back by 9 bases and J by 6 bases. Germline CDR1 LNHDA, CDR2 SQIVND (reference sequence). The CDR3 sequence is 12 residues long. CDR3 region: CASQSSGDTQYF. The CDR3 DNA is TGTGCCAGCCAGTCTAGCGGGGATACGCAGTATTTT.

CDR3 protein: CASRGSRTGNYEQYF. The CDR3, as DNA: TGTGCCAGCAGGGGATCGAGGACAGGAAACTACGAGCAGTACTTC. J is TRBJ2-7 and V is TRBV6-5; 7 bases are shared with TRBD1. Per germline, CDR1 MNHEY and CDR2 SVGAGI. Trimming at V came to 6 bases and at J to 3 bases, leaving 11 bases not matched to a gene. The CDR3 has 15 amino acids.

This chain links TRBV6-2 or TRBV6-3 with TRBJ1-5; tentatively, D is TRBD1 (5 bases). V dropped 3 bases and J dropped 2 bases, with 23 bases sitting between them. This CDR3 comprises 19 residues. In germline, CDR1 is MNHEY, CDR2 SVGEGT. CDR3 region: CASSYDPGALSWGNQPQHF. The CDR3 nucleotides read TGTGCCAGCAGTTATGATCCTGGGGCTCTGTCCTGGGGCAATCAGCCCCAGCATTTT.

The chain has TRBV24-1 and TRBJ1-2, with 7 nucleotides matching TRBD1. Trimming took 1 base from V and 5 from J; bases not matched to a gene: 6. The CDR3 sequence is 15 residues long. From germline, CDR1 is KGHDR and CDR2 SFDVKD. The CDR3, as DNA: TGTGCCACCAGTGATTTCCAGGGGGAGATGTATGGCTACACCTTC. It encodes CATSDFQGEMYGYTF.

CDR3 nucleotides: TGTGCCAGCAGCCGTAGCGGGGGCCAAGAGACCCAGTACTTC. It is translated as CASSRSGGQETQYF. The chain has TRBV3-1 (or the pseudogene TRBV3-2) and TRBJ2-5, with 9 positions matching TRBD2. Germline V gene lookup returns CDR1 LGHDT and CDR2 YNNKEL (reference sequence). The CDR3 runs 14 residues. Unmatched junction bases numbered 1, after V lost 4 bases and J lost 1 base.

A single count supports this clone. The V and J genes are TRBV12-3 or TRBV12-4 and TRBJ1-2; TRBD1 might be the D (5 bases). V was pared by 2 bases and J by 2 bases, with 6 bases between. This CDR3 region has 13 residues. CDR3 DNA sequence: TGTGCCAGCAGTTTATGGGGGAACTATGGCTACACCTTC. Translating gives CASSLWGNYGYTF.

In its sample, this clone was seen once. The chain couples TRBV9 to TRBJ2-3, with TRBD1 matching 8 bases. The V segment lost 5 bases and the J segment 4 bases; nucleotides outside the gene matches: 9. The CDR3 spans 15 residues. Germline CDR1 is SGDLS and CDR2 is YYNGEE. The chain's CDR3 is CASSAGQGLSDTQYF. CDR3 nucleotide sequence: TGTGCCAGCAGTGCAGGACAGGGACTGTCAGATACGCAGTATTTT.

The DNA of the CDR3 is TGTGCCAGCAGCCTCCTGGGACAGGGGTACTCTGGGGCCAACGTCCTGACTTTC. This codes for CASSLLGQGYSGANVLTF. The V call is TRBV7-3, the J call TRBJ2-6; 10 nucleotides agree with TRBD1. The CDR3 covers 18 residues. Germline V gene data show CDR1 as SGHTA and CDR2 as FQGTGA. With V trimmed by 5 bases and J by 0 bases, 7 bases remained unmatched.

The genes are TRBV29-1 and TRBJ2-7, with a possible D match to TRBD2 (5 bases). The germline V gene encodes CDR1 SQVTM and CDR2 ANQGSEA. The CDR3 covers 15 residues. V was pared by 1 base and J by 2 bases, with 15 bases between. CDR3 sequence reads: CSVEAPGGSTYEQYF. The CDR3 DNA sequence: TGCAGCGTTGAAGCCCCGGGTGGGAGTACCTACGAGCAGTACTTC.

As concerns this clone: The same CDR3 is also encoded by other DNA sequences in this sample. V is TRBV5-1 and J is TRBJ1-3; 8 nucleotides align to TRBD1. CDR1 and CDR2 from the germline V gene are SGHRS and YFSETQ. J gave up 0 bases and V 3 bases, and 2 bases lay outside the gene matches. This CDR3 region has 15 residues. CDR3 region: CASSSTGDSGNTIYF. The DNA of the CDR3 is TGCGCCAGCAGCTCGACAGGGGACTCTGGAAACACCATATATTTT.

The V call is TRBV27, the J call TRBJ1-3; possibly TRBD1 for D (5 bases). V shed 3 bases and J shed 0 bases, with 15 bases lying between them. The CDR3 has 17 amino acids. CDR1 MNHEY and CDR2 SMNVEV come from the germline V gene (reference sequence). The CDR3 bases are TGTGCCAGCAGTTTTCGGGGCAGCAGCCTCTCTGGAAACACCATATATTTT. Protein: CASSFRGSSLSGNTIYF.

This clone appeared a single time. The V and J genes are TRBV3-1 (or the pseudogene TRBV3-2) and TRBJ1-5; possibly TRBD1 for D (5 bases). CDR1 is LGHDT and CDR2 is YNNKEL in the germline V gene (reference sequence). The CDR3 contains 14 residues. The V end was cut by 1 base, the J end by 6 bases, with 10 bases between. CDR3 protein: CASSQGTGGQPQHF. The CDR3 DNA is TGTGCCAGCAGCCAAGGGACGGGGGGTCAGCCCCAGCATTTT.

The V call is TRBV28, the J call TRBJ2-1, with TRBD1 as a possible D gene (5 bases). CDR3 length: 11 amino acids. Deletions cut 10 bases from V and 11 bases from J, with 15 bases between. Germline assignment: CDR1 MDHEN and CDR2 SYDVKM. The CDR3 loop is CATSRQQKQFF. The CDR3 coding sequence is TGTGCCACAAGTAGACAGCAGAAGCAGTTCTTC. Full variable domain (rest looked up from reference TRBV28 and TRBJ2-1): DVKVTQSSRYLVKRTGEKVFLECVQDMDHENMFWYRQDPGLGLRLIYFSYDVKMKEKGDIPEGYSVSREKKERFSLILESASTNQTSMYLCATSRQQKQFFGPGTRLTVL.

V and J are TRBV2 and TRBJ1-1; D gene unclear. V gave up 4 bases and J gave up 0 bases, with 6 bases separating them. CDR1 is SNHLY, CDR2 FYNNEI, per germline. This CDR3 has 13 residues. The CDR3, as DNA: TGTGCCAGCAGTGTCCAAGTGAACACTGAAGCTTTCTTT. Translated: CASSVQVNTEAFF.

This rearrangement joins TRBV6-5 to TRBJ2-2; D might be TRBD2 (5 bases). The CDR3 totals 15 residues. Per germline, CDR1 MNHEY and CDR2 SVGAGI. V lost 1 base and J lost 6, with 12 bases in between. CDR3 in DNA: TGTGCCAGCAGTTACTGGGAGAGAGCCCCCGGGGAGCTGTTTTTT. The encoded protein is CASSYWERAPGELFF.

V and J are TRBV28 and TRBJ2-1, with TRBD2 identical over 11 bases. This CDR3 region has 17 residues. Looked up from germline, CDR1 is MDHEN and CDR2 is SYDVKM. Unmatched junction bases numbered 8, after V lost 1 base and J lost 6 bases. This chain's CDR3 is CASSLYSSGRAVNEQFF. The CDR3 DNA reads TGTGCCAGCAGTTTATATAGTAGCGGGAGGGCCGTCAATGAGCAGTTCTTC.

The DNA of the CDR3 is TGTGCCTGGAACTGGCTAATCGGTGAGCAGTTCTTC. It specifies CAWNWLIGEQFF. The chain uses TRBV30 and TRBJ2-1, with no clear D. The CDR3 is 12 amino acids. Per germline, CDR1 GTSNPN and CDR2 SVGIG (reference sequence). Trimming left V 4 bases short and J 9 bases short, with 13 bases between.

J is TRBJ2-2 and V is TRBV30, with a tentative D call TRBD1 (6 bases). CDR3 length: 17 residues. V lost 8 bases to trimming and J lost 6 bases, with 28 bases between them. Germline V CDR1 and CDR2: GTSNPN, SVGIG (reference sequence). This chain's CDR3 is CARKPTRGEMFAGELFF. DNA for the CDR3: TGTGCCCGAAAACCTACCAGGGGAGAAATGTTCGCCGGGGAGCTGTTTTTT.

The chain links TRBV27 to TRBJ1-6; a weak D match, TRBD1 (5 bases). Germline loops: CDR1 MNHEY, CDR2 SMNVEV (reference sequence). V lost 6 bases and J lost 9, with 21 bases in between. The CDR3 totals 16 residues. The CDR3 reads CASREAGAAGLSPLHF. CDR3 DNA sequence: TGTGCCAGCAGGGAAGCTGGGGCGGCAGGGCTTTCACCCCTCCACTTT.